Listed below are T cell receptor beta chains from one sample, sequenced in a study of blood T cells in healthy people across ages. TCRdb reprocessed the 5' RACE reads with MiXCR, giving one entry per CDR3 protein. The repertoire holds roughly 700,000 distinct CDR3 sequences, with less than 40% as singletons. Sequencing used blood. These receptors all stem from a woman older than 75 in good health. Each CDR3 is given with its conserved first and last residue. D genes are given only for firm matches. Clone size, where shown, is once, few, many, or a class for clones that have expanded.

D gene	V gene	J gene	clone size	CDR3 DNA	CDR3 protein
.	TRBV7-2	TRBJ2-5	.	TGTGCCAGCAGCTTAGTCGTCGCGGAAGACACCCAGTACTTC	CASSLVVAEDTQYF
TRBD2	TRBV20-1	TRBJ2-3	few	TGCAGTGCTGGAGGTGGGGCTAGCGGGGGGGCAACAGATACGCAGTATTTT	CSAGGGASGGATDTQYF
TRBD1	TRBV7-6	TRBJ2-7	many	TGTGCCAGCAGCCGAAACAGGGGCGGAGAGCAGTACTTC	CASSRNRGGEQYF
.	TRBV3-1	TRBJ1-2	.	TGTGCCAGCAGCTCCCGAGGGGGACCAGGCTACACCTTC	CASSSRGGPGYTF
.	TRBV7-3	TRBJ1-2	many	TGTGCCAGCAGCCCATCCAATGAGGGAAGGAAAGGCTACACCTTC	CASSPSNEGRKGYTF
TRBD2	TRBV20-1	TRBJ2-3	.	TGCAGTGCCAGCACCGGGACTAGCAAGACAGATACGCAGTATTTT	CSASTGTSKTDTQYF
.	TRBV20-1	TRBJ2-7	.	TGCAGTGCTAGTCTTCCCTCTGTTGAGCAGTACTTC	CSASLPSVEQYF
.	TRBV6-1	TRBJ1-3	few	TGTGCCAGCAGTGAAGCTCCGTTACCCTTCTCTGGAAACACCATATATTTT	CASSEAPLPFSGNTIYF
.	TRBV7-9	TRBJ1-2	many	TGTGCCAGCACCCCCGGGACGGTTTCTAACTATGGCTACACCTTC	CASTPGTVSNYGYTF
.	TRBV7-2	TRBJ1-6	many	TGTGCCAGCAGCTTATTGGTAGGGGAAATGCCACCCCTCCACTTT	CASSLLVGEMPPLHF
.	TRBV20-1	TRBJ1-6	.	TGCAGTGCTAGATTGGAGGAGGATTCACCCCTCCACTTT	CSARLEEDSPLHF
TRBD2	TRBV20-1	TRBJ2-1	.	TGCAGTGCTAGCGAGCCAGCGGGAGTATCAAATGAGCAGTTCTTC	CSASEPAGVSNEQFF
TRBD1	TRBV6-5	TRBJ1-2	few	TGTGCCAGCAAGGGACAGAACTATGGCTACACCTTC	CASKGQNYGYTF
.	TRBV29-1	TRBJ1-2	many	TGCAGCGTTGAACGGAATAACTATGGCTACACCTTC	CSVERNNYGYTF
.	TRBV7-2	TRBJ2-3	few	TGTGCCAGCAGCTTAGCGTTTGCAATTGAGATAACGCAGTATTTT	CASSLAFAIEITQYF
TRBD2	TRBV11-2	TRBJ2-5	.	TGTGTCAGCAGCATGCTAGCGGGGACCCAAGAGACCCAGGACTTC	CVSSMLAGTQETQDF
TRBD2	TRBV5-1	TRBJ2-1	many	TGCGCCAGTAGACCCGGGGGGGATGAGCAGTTCTTC	CASRPGGDEQFF
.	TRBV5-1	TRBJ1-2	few	TGCGCCAGCAGCTTGGCGGGGCAGGACGGAGGCTACACCTTC	CASSLAGQDGGYTF
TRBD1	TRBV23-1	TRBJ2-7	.	TGCGCCAGCAGGGGTCACAGGGGAACAGTCCCCTCATTTGAGCAGTACTTC	CASRGHRGTVPSFEQYF
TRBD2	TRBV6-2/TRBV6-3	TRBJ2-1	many	TGTGCCAGCAGTTTAGCGGGGGCGCAACACAATGAGCAGTTCTTC	CASSLAGAQHNEQFF
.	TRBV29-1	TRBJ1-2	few	TGCAGCGTTCTCGAACCAGGCGTGGATGGCTACACCTTC	CSVLEPGVDGYTF
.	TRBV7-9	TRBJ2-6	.	TGTGCCAGCAGCCGACTCTCGTCCAGCTCTGGGGCCAACGTCCTGACTTTC	CASSRLSSSSGANVLTF
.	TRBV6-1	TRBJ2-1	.	TGTGCCAGCAGTGAAACGGAAAACAATGAGCAGTTCTTC	CASSETENNEQFF
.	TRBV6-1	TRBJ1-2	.	TGTGCCAGCAGTATTACTTGGACGGGGGGCTATGGCTACACCTTC	CASSITWTGGYGYTF
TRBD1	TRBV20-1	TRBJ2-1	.	TGCAGTGCTAACAGACAGGGGGCATGGGAGCAGTTCTTC	CSANRQGAWEQFF
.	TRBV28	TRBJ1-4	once	TGTGCCAGCAGTCCCGGGACGGTAGATGAAAAACGGTTTTTT	CASSPGTVDEKRFF
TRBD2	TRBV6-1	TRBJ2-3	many	TGTGCCAGCAGTGAAGGGACTAGCGGGGGGATCACGCAGTATTTT	CASSEGTSGGITQYF
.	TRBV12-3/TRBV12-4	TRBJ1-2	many	TGTGCCAGCAGCCCTCGACAGGTTAACTATGGCTACACCTTC	CASSPRQVNYGYTF
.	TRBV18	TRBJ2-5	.	TGTGCCAGCTCACCAAGCCTAAAAGAGACCCAGTACTTC	CASSPSLKETQYF